These 8 T cell receptor beta chains came from one sample sequenced in a study of T-cell reconstitution after alpha-beta-depleted transplantation in children. Researchers prepared the TCRbeta library using unique molecular identifiers, the study reports. TCRdb fed the PCR reads into MiXCR, producing one record per CDR3 protein. Here the sample spans about 130,000 distinct CDR3 sequences, about a tenth being singletons. This material consisted of PBMCs, mostly from graft donor cells, taken 180 days after TCRalphabeta/CD19-depleted stem cell transplant. These receptors were obtained from a girl less than two years old who had a stem cell transplant for combined immunodeficiency, so the T cells may come from the graft donor.

This clonotype was found a few times. The V call is TRBV12-3 or TRBV12-4, the J call TRBJ1-2, with 7 bases identical to TRBD1. The CDR3 loop spans 12 amino acids. V dropped 6 bases and J dropped 7; count of bases not matched to a gene: 5. DNA for the CDR3: TGTGCCAGCAGCAGACAGGGATCTGGCTACACCTTC. This gives the protein CASSRQGSGYTF.

The rearrangement links TRBV25-1 to TRBJ2-2, with 8 bases aligning to TRBD2. The germline gives CDR1 MGHDK, CDR2 SYGVNS. Unmatched junction bases numbered 7, after V lost 1 base and J lost 6 bases. CDR3 length: 16 amino acids. CDR3 sequence: CASSEWVGGAPGELFF. The DNA of the CDR3 is TGTGCCAGCAGTGAATGGGTCGGGGGGGCCCCCGGGGAGCTGTTTTTT.

There are a few counts of this clonotype. This rearrangement joins TRBV20-1 to TRBJ2-3; 7 nucleotides match TRBD1. After removal of 6 bases from V and 0 bases from J, the junction contained 3 bases not matched to a gene. The CDR3 is made up of 13 amino acids. Germline CDR1 DFQATT, CDR2 SNEGSKA (reference sequence). CDR3 protein: CSARGPSTDTQYF. DNA of the CDR3: TGCAGTGCGAGGGGGCCTAGCACAGATACGCAGTATTTT.

The chain employs TRBV6-1 and TRBJ1-2; no clear D. The V end was cut by 3 bases, the J end by 1 base, with 15 bases between. The CDR3 is 16 amino acids. Germline values: CDR1 MNHNS, CDR2 SASEGT. CDR3 nucleotide sequence: TGTGCCAGCAGTGATACAGAGCATCGTCATAACTATGGCTACACCTTC. It is translated as CASSDTEHRHNYGYTF.

V and J are TRBV5-1 and TRBJ1-2, with D perhaps TRBD1 (6 bases). This CDR3 is 14 amino acids long. The V gene lost 1 base and the J gene lost 5 bases, with 12 bases spanning the gap. CDR1 SGHRS and CDR2 YFSETQ come from the germline V gene. The CDR3 sequence is CASSLMSQGYGYTF. The CDR3 nucleotides read TGCGCCAGCAGCTTGATGTCACAGGGATATGGCTACACCTTC.

This sequence joins TRBV7-6 and TRBJ2-3; D may match TRBD1 or TRBD2 (6 bases each). This CDR3 is built from 15 residues. Germline V lookup: CDR1 SGHVS, CDR2 FNYEAQ. Trimming removed 4 bases at V and 8 bases at J, with 19 bases between. For the CDR3, the DNA is TGTGCCAGCAGCTCCGTAGCGGTAGGGGGGCCTACGCAGTATTTT. Residues: CASSSVAVGGPTQYF.

This clonotype was counted many times. The chain employs TRBV9 and TRBJ1-2; no reliable D call. Trimming cost V 3 bases and J 4 bases, with 13 bases left between them. This CDR3 has 14 residues. Germline V gene data show CDR1 as SGDLS and CDR2 as YYNGEE. The CDR3 sequence: CASSALPGSYGYTF. CDR3 in DNA: TGTGCCAGCAGCGCCCTCCCGGGGAGCTATGGCTACACCTTC.

The chain couples TRBV28 to TRBJ2-7, with TRBD1 identical over 8 bases. The V and J ends lost 5 bases and 3 bases, in that order; junction bases with no gene match: 15. CDR3 length: 17 residues. The germline V gene has CDR1 MDHEN and CDR2 SYDVKM. CDR3 nucleotides: TGTGCCAGCAGTAGAACCGGGACAGGTTTTGGGGACTACGAGCAGTACTTC. Protein product: CASSRTGTGFGDYEQYF.